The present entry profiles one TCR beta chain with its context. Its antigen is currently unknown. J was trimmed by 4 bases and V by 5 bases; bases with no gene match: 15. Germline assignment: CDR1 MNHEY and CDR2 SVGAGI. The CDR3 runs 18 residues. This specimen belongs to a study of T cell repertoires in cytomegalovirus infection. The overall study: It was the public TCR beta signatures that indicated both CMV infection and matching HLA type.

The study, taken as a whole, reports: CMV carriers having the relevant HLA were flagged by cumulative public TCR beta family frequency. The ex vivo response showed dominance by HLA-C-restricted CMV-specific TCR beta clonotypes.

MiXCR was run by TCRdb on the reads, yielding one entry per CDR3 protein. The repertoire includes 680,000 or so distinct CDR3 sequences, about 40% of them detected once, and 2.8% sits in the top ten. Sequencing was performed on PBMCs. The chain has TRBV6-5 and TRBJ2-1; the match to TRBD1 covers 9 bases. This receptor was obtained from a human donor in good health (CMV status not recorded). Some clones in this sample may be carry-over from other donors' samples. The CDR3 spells CASSNRDRAFFEYNEQFF. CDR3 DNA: TGTGCCAGCAGTAACCGGGACAGGGCTTTTTTCGAGTACAATGAGCAGTTCTTC.